Shown below are 31 T cell receptor beta chains from a single sample sequenced in a study of blood T cell repertoires in COVID-19. TCRdb keeps only in-frame clones here, not all; method: immunoSEQ multiplex PCR. The table records approximately 220,000 clones, about 80% of them present only once. The sequenced sample consisted of PBMCs or T cells enriched from blood (not recorded which). These receptors were collected from a woman in her 50s who had been exposed to COVID-19.

This sequence joins TRBV11-2 and TRBJ2-7, with a possible D match to TRBD2 (6 bases). CDR3 size: 14 residues. Looked up from germline, CDR1 is SGHAT and CDR2 is FQNNGV. V was pared by 2 bases and J by 2 bases, with 10 bases between. As DNA, the CDR3 is TGTGCCAGCAGCTTACTGACTAGAACCTACGAGCAGTACTTC. Its translation is CASSLLTRTYEQYF.

The chain employs TRBV27 and TRBJ1-2; TRBD1 matches at 10 bases. CDR1 is MNHEY and CDR2 is SMNVEV in the germline V gene (reference sequence). Losses at the gene ends were 5 bases for V and 8 bases for J; bases not matched to a gene: 8. This CDR3 comprises 14 residues. CDR3 amino acids: CASSLLGTGAGYTF. CDR3 DNA: TGTGCCAGCAGTCTCCTTGGGACAGGGGCAGGCTACACCTTC.

The V gene is TRBV30, the J gene TRBJ2-6, with 10 nucleotides matching TRBD1. Germline lookup yields CDR1 GTSNPN and CDR2 SVGIG (reference sequence). This CDR3 is built from 18 residues. J gave up 0 bases and V 0 bases, and 5 bases lay outside the gene matches. CDR3 in DNA: TGTGCCTGGAGTGTAATTAGGACAGGGGGCTCTGGGGCCAACGTCCTGACTTTC. It encodes CAWSVIRTGGSGANVLTF.

The chain is built from TRBV12-3 or TRBV12-4 and TRBJ2-3; D is perhaps TRBD1 (6 bases). This CDR3 spans 13 amino acids. The ends were cut back, 5 bases at V and 4 bases at J, with 10 bases in the middle. CDR3 coding DNA: TGTGCCAGCAGTCAGACAGGACCAGATACGCAGTATTTT. The encoded protein is CASSQTGPDTQYF.

The table lists this clone with a count of one. This chain uses TRBV5-6 with TRBJ1-1; unclear D gene. This CDR3 is built from 12 residues. Per the germline V gene, CDR1 is SGHDT and CDR2 is YYEEEE. Trimming removed 7 bases at V and 1 base at J, with 8 bases between. This CDR3 reads CASSHRNTEAFF. The DNA of the CDR3 is TGTGCCAGCTCCCACAGGAACACTGAAGCTTTCTTT.

J is TRBJ1-5 and V is TRBV20-1; 7 nucleotides align to TRBD1. This CDR3 comprises 15 residues. The V and J ends lost 3 bases and 3 bases, in that order; junction bases with no gene match: 8. CDR1 and CDR2 from the germline V gene are DFQATT and SNEGSKA (reference sequence). The CDR3 here is CSASRGLSDNQPQHF. CDR3 DNA sequence: TGCAGTGCTAGTAGGGGGCTTTCGGACAATCAGCCCCAGCATTTT.

A single count supports this clone. The rearrangement links TRBV18 to TRBJ1-1, with D possibly matching TRBD1 (5 bases). V lost 1 base and J lost 1, with 16 bases in between. This CDR3 comprises 17 residues. CDR1 and CDR2 from the germline V gene are KGHSH and LQKENI. The DNA for the CDR3 is TGTGCCAGCTCACCACGAATTCGGGGGACGAAGAACACTGAAGCTTTCTTT. It is translated as CASSPRIRGTKNTEAFF.

The chain links TRBV30 to TRBJ1-1, with 9 positions matching TRBD1. This CDR3 is 15 amino acids long. J gave up 1 base and V 2 bases, and 5 bases lay outside the gene matches. The germline V gene encodes CDR1 GTSNPN and CDR2 SVGIG (reference sequence). The CDR3 DNA follows: TGTGCCTGGAGTTGGACAGGGGTGCCGAACACTGAAGCTTTCTTT. It translates to CAWSWTGVPNTEAFF. Complete variable domain (other parts from reference TRBV30 and TRBJ1-1): SQTIHQWPATLVQPVGSPLSLECTVEGTSNPNLYWYRQAAGRGLQLLFYSVGIGQISSEVPQNLSASRPQDRQFILSSKKLLLSDSGFYLCAWSWTGVPNTEAFFGQGTRLTVV.

V and J are TRBV24-1 and TRBJ2-1, with D possibly TRBD2 on 6 matching bases. Germline values: CDR1 KGHDR, CDR2 SFDVKD. V was shortened by 6 bases and J by 5 bases, with 13 bases between the two germline ends. The CDR3 covers 14 residues. As DNA, the CDR3 is TGTGCCACCAGTTTTGGAGGGCTCCACAATGAGCAGTTCTTC. This translates into CATSFGGLHNEQFF.

The chain recombines TRBV19 with TRBJ1-4; 7 bases line up with TRBD1. The CDR3 is 14 residues long. Trimming cost V 1 base and J 9 bases; bases outside gene matches: 5. Germline-derived CDR1 and CDR2 are LNHDA and SQIVND (reference sequence). CDR3 in DNA: TGTGCCAGTAGTATAGGTGCAGGGGGGAAAAAACTGTTTTTT. It yields the protein CASSIGAGGKKLFF.

The V gene is TRBV7-9, the J gene TRBJ1-2; possibly TRBD1 for D (5 bases). Germline V gene lookup returns CDR1 SEHNR and CDR2 FQNEAQ (reference sequence). The CDR3 extends over 14 amino acids. V was pared by 2 bases and J by 7 bases, with 14 bases between. The DNA for the CDR3 is TGTGCCAGCAGCTTACAGGGAAGGTTTAGTGGCTACACCTTC. The encoded protein is CASSLQGRFSGYTF.

The J gene is TRBJ2-3, the V gene TRBV24-1; 12 bases agree with TRBD2. The junction had 7 bases not matched to a gene; V was cut back by 4 bases and J by 6 bases. This CDR3 comprises 16 residues. Germline lookup yields CDR1 KGHDR and CDR2 SFDVKD. The CDR3 DNA reads TGTGCCACCAGTGACCCGACTAGCGGGGGATTGGATACGCAGTATTTT. Its translation: CATSDPTSGGLDTQYF.

This chain connects TRBV11-3 to TRBJ1-1; 8 bases agree with TRBD1. The CDR3 is made up of 13 amino acids. CDR1 SGHNT and CDR2 YENEEA come from the germline V gene. The ends lost 5 bases at V and 4 bases at J; junction bases unmatched: 3. The CDR3 sequence is CASSITGGTEAFF. The CDR3 region has the DNA TGTGCCAGCAGCATCACAGGGGGCACTGAAGCTTTCTTT. The full variable domain, completed using reference TRBV11-3 and TRBJ1-1, is EAGVVQSPRYKIIEKKQPVAFWCNPISGHNTLYWYLQNLGQGPELLIRYENEEAVDDSQLPKDRFSAERLKGVDSTLKIQPAELGDSAVYLCASSITGGTEAFFGQGTRLTVV.

The chain carries TRBV7-6 and TRBJ2-7, with 7 bases fitting TRBD1. Per germline, CDR1 SGHVS and CDR2 FNYEAQ. CDR3 length: 13 amino acids. V gave up 3 bases and J gave up 6 bases; unmatched junction bases: 5. The CDR3 DNA follows: TGTGCCAGCAGCTTCAGACAGGGCGGCGAGCAGTACTTC. It codes for CASSFRQGGEQYF.

This clone showed up just once. V usage is TRBV6-2 or TRBV6-3 and J usage is TRBJ2-3; 8 bases align to TRBD1. Trimming took 2 bases from V and 6 from J; bases not matched to a gene: 7. Germline V gives CDR1 MNHEY, CDR2 SVGEGT. The CDR3 covers 15 residues. In nucleotides, the CDR3 is TGTGCCAGCAGTTACGGACAGGGTGAGGCGGATACGCAGTATTTT. It is translated as CASSYGQGEADTQYF.

CDR3 region: CASSLRTSSYNEQFF. The CDR3 DNA reads as TGTGCCAGCAGCCTCCGCACGAGCTCCTACAATGAGCAGTTCTTC. The J gene is TRBJ2-1, the V gene TRBV3-1 (or the pseudogene TRBV3-2); D not certain. This CDR3 comprises 15 residues. Trimming cost V 4 bases and J 0 bases, with 10 bases left between them. Per the germline V gene, CDR1 is LGHDT and CDR2 is YNNKEL (reference sequence).

The chain recombines TRBV7-3 with TRBJ2-1; TRBD2 agrees at 9 bases. CDR1 is SGHTA, CDR2 FQGTGA, per germline. J lost 7 bases, V lost 2 bases, and 18 bases had no gene match. There are 19 residues in the CDR3. The CDR3 coding sequence is TGTGCCAGCAGCTTAGGTACCCCCACCCTAGCGGGGCGTCGGAATGAGCAGTTCTTC. It yields the protein CASSLGTPTLAGRRNEQFF.

The chain uses TRBV6-5 and TRBJ1-1; no definite D call. The germline V gene has CDR1 MNHEY and CDR2 SVGAGI. V was shortened by 6 bases and J by 4 bases, with 6 bases between the two germline ends. The CDR3 runs 11 residues. CDR3 sequence (DNA): TGTGCCAGCAGCCCCGGCACTGAAGCTTTCTTT. Its translation: CASSPGTEAFF.

The genes are TRBV27 and TRBJ1-2; unclear D gene. V was cut by 5 bases and J by 3 bases, with 4 bases left in between. The CDR3 length is 11 residues. From germline, CDR1 is MNHEY and CDR2 SMNVEV (reference sequence). CDR3 sequence (DNA): TGTGCCAGCAGTCCTTACTATGGCTACACCTTC. It encodes CASSPYYGYTF.

The rearrangement links TRBV7-2 to TRBJ1-2; D might be TRBD1 (5 bases). From germline, CDR1 is SGHTA and CDR2 FQGNSA. With 2 bases removed from V and 3 bases from J, the gap between germline ends came to 10 bases. This CDR3 is built from 14 residues. DNA of the CDR3: TGTGCCAGCAGCTTATCCAGGGACTACTATGGCTACACCTTC. This sequence encodes CASSLSRDYYGYTF.

The CDR3 coding sequence is TGTGCCAGCAGCGAGTGGTCAGCGTCTGGAAACACCATATATTTT. It encodes CASSEWSASGNTIYF. The chain employs TRBV9 and TRBJ1-3; no firm D call. Germline V CDR1 and CDR2: SGDLS, YYNGEE. V dropped 3 bases and J dropped 1 base, with 11 bases sitting between them. This CDR3 is built from 15 residues.

The chain links TRBV6-2 or TRBV6-3 to TRBJ2-1; D might be TRBD2 (6 bases). Germline V gene sequence: CDR1 MNHEY, CDR2 SVGEGT. Trimming cost V 0 bases and J 5 bases, with 17 bases left between them. The CDR3 consists of 17 residues. The CDR3 DNA follows: TGTGCCAGCAGTTACTCGCTTGCCGGGGGACCCAACAATGAGCAGTTCTTC. It codes for CASSYSLAGGPNNEQFF.

J is TRBJ2-2 and V is TRBV24-1, with D possibly TRBD1 on 6 matching bases. The V and J ends lost 9 bases and 1 base respectively, with 11 bases between them. The CDR3 consists of 14 residues. Germline V CDR1 and CDR2: KGHDR, SFDVKD. This CDR3 is CATSGDLNTGELFF. In DNA, the CDR3 is TGTGCCACCTCAGGGGATCTGAACACCGGGGAGCTGTTTTTT.

The chain couples TRBV7-8 to TRBJ2-2; 10 bases map to TRBD2. Germline V CDR1 and CDR2: SGHVS, FQNEAQ. The V segment lost 5 bases and the J segment 5 bases; nucleotides outside the gene matches: 14. The CDR3 is made up of 18 amino acids. This CDR3 is CASSITGLAGVGTGELFF. In nucleotides, the CDR3 is TGTGCCAGCAGCATTACCGGGCTAGCGGGGGTGGGAACCGGGGAGCTGTTTTTT.

This chain connects TRBV5-5 to TRBJ1-2; perhaps TRBD1 as D (6 bases). Germline CDR1 reads SGHKS; CDR2 reads YYEKEE (reference sequence). This CDR3 region has 15 residues. Trimming shortened V by 1 base and J by 2 bases, and 12 bases separated the two germline ends. The CDR3 DNA sequence: TGTGCCAGCAGCTTGTACGGGGGGGCCAACTATGGCTACACCTTC. Translating it yields CASSLYGGANYGYTF. Based on the CDR3 plus reference TRBV5-5 and TRBJ1-2, the full variable domain is DAGVTQSPTHLIKTRGQQVTLRCSPISGHKSVSWYQQVLGQGPQFIFQYYEKEERGRGNFPDRFSARQFPNYSSELNVNALLLGDSALYLCASSLYGGANYGYTFGSGTRLTVV.

This clone was observed a single time. V gene TRBV19 combines with J gene TRBJ2-7, with 8 nucleotides matching TRBD2. The germline V gene encodes CDR1 LNHDA and CDR2 SQIVND (reference sequence). V dropped 5 bases and J dropped 5; count of bases not matched to a gene: 11. The CDR3 has 15 amino acids. The CDR3: CASSVLAGYVNEQYF. The CDR3 DNA sequence: TGTGCCAGTAGTGTCTTAGCGGGGTACGTCAACGAGCAGTACTTC.

This chain uses TRBV28 with TRBJ2-7; 11 bases fit TRBD2. The V and J ends lost 4 bases and 4 bases, in that order; junction bases with no gene match: 9. The CDR3 loop spans 16 amino acids. Germline V lookup: CDR1 MDHEN, CDR2 SYDVKM. The CDR3 nucleotides read TGTGCCAGCAGTTCCGCAACTAGCGGGGGCGCATACGAGCAGTACTTC. Protein sequence: CASSSATSGGAYEQYF.

The chain recombines TRBV7-2 with TRBJ2-2; TRBD2 agrees at 7 bases. The CDR3 has 16 residues. Germline values: CDR1 SGHTA, CDR2 FQGNSA. V gave up 3 bases and J gave up 0 bases; unmatched junction bases: 4. The CDR3 DNA follows: TGTGCCAGCAGCTTCCGCCGGGGGGCGAACACCGGGGAGCTGTTTTTT. This gives the protein CASSFRRGANTGELFF.

This chain uses TRBV28 with TRBJ1-1; weak D call: TRBD1 (5 bases). The germline V gene encodes CDR1 MDHEN and CDR2 SYDVKM. The CDR3 has 13 amino acids. V was pared by 7 bases and J by 5 bases, with 14 bases between. CDR3 sequence: CASTSAGGTEAFF. The CDR3 nucleotides are TGTGCCAGCACTTCCGCGGGGGGGACTGAAGCTTTCTTT.

The chain uses TRBV30 and TRBJ2-5; unclear D gene. V was trimmed by 0 bases and J by 5 bases, leaving 7 bases between them. The germline V gene has CDR1 GTSNPN and CDR2 SVGIG (reference sequence). The CDR3 is 12 residues long. CDR3 protein: CAWSVTGETQYF. CDR3 DNA: TGTGCCTGGAGTGTTACGGGTGAGACCCAGTACTTC.

This chain uses TRBV9 with TRBJ1-2; D perhaps matches TRBD1 (6 bases). The CDR3 is made up of 11 amino acids. Per germline, CDR1 SGDLS and CDR2 YYNGEE. The V end lost 5 bases, the J end lost 10 bases, and 12 bases lay between the germline ends. The CDR3: CASSRQVAYTF. As DNA, the CDR3 is TGTGCCAGCAGTCGACAGGTTGCCTACACCTTC.